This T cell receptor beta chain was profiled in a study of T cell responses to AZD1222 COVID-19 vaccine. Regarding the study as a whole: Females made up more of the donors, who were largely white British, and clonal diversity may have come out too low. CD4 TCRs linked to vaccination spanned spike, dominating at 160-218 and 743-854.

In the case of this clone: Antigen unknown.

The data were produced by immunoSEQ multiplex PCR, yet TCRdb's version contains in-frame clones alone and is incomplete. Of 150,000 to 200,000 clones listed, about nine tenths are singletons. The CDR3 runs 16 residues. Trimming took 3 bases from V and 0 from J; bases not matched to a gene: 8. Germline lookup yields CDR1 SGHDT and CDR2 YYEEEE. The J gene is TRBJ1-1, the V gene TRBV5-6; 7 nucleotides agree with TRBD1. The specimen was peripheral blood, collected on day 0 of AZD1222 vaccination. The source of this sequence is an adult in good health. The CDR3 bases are TGTGCCAGCAGCTGGATGACAGGGACCATGAACACTGAAGCTTTCTTT. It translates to CASSWMTGTMNTEAFF.